Listed here is a single T cell receptor (beta chain). Its cognate antigen is unknown. The entry originates in a study of siplizumab effects on memory and regulatory T cells. Whole-study results and caveats: Controls showed an average of around 26% Treg-derived mappable alloreactive CD4+ clones, while siplizumab showed roughly 74%.

V gave up 6 bases and J gave up 4 bases; unmatched junction bases: 8. Germline V gives CDR1 MNHEY, CDR2 SVGAGI. The CDR3 loop spans 14 amino acids. Only in-frame clones appear in the TCRdb table, and some are missing; sequencing was by immunoSEQ multiplex PCR. The repertoire holds about 120,000 clones, with around 94% as singletons. The chain couples TRBV6-5 to TRBJ1-1; 7 nucleotides agree with TRBD1. The clonotype comes from a human donor in good health. Sequenced input: non-Treg CD4+ T cells sorted from blood. The CDR3 region has the DNA TGTGCCAGCAGCCGCGACAGGGTGATCACTGAAGCTTTCTTT. This codes for CASSRDRVITEAFF.